Listed below are T cell receptor beta chains from one sample, sequenced in a study of human T cells and chemical hapten exposure. TCRdb re-analysed the RACE reads in MiXCR, keeping a single row per CDR3 protein. The sample contains around 300,000 distinct CDR3 sequences, about 5% of which appear only once. Sequences were derived from whole blood, sampled in connection with sensitization to the hapten diphenylcyclopropenone (DPC). The receptors come from a woman younger than 35 with alopecia areata. Some clones in this sample may be carry-over from other donors' samples. The CDR3 runs from the conserved cysteine through the conserved F or W. The order of the fields is V gene, clone size, J gene, D gene, CDR3 protein, CDR3 DNA. The D gene is left open where the match is weak. Where a row states a size, it is once, few, many or the class of an expanded clone; other rows omit it.

>TRBV6-6|many|TRBJ1-5|-
CASSYLMGDQPQHF
TGTGCCAGCAGTTACCTGATGGGAGATCAGCCCCAGCATTTT
>TRBV7-3|few|TRBJ2-5|-
CASSLTNRETQYF
TGTGCCAGCAGCTTAACCAACCGAGAGACCCAGTACTTC
>TRBV9|many|TRBJ1-4|-
CASSVDGEAYEKLFF
TGTGCCAGCAGCGTAGATGGGGAGGCCTATGAAAAACTGTTTTTT
>TRBV5-1|-|TRBJ2-3|TRBD2
CASSFTSGGPSTDTQYF
TGCGCCAGCAGCTTCACTAGCGGGGGGCCTAGCACAGATACGCAGTATTTT
>TRBV2|many|TRBJ1-3|-
CASSARAGNTIYF
TGTGCCAGCAGTGCCAGAGCTGGAAACACCATATATTTT
>TRBV20-1|many|TRBJ1-6|-
CSARVTGKYSPLHF
TGCAGTGCTAGAGTCACAGGGAAGTACTCACCCCTCCACTTT
>TRBV20-1|many|TRBJ2-7|-
CSARVLSNYEQYF
TGCAGTGCTAGGGTCCTCTCCAACTACGAGCAGTACTTC
>TRBV24-1|-|TRBJ2-3|-
CATSTGTVYYF
TGTGCCACTAGTACCGGGACCGTGTACTATTTT
>TRBV7-2|-|TRBJ2-3|-
CASRPPSTDTQYF
TGTGCCAGCAGGCCCCCTAGCACAGATACGCAGTATTTT
>TRBV5-1|-|TRBJ1-2|TRBD1
CASSLGDRDYGYTF
TGCGCCAGCAGCTTGGGCGACAGGGACTATGGCTACACCTTC